This T cell receptor (beta chain) was documented in a study of early stage breast cancer tumors. Points from the study as a whole: Most shared enriched TCRB sequences were commonly generated ones.

Each sample had two DNA replicates, roughly 0.5 ug blood or about 1.5 ug tissue. TCRdb keeps only in-frame clones here, not all; method: immunoSEQ multiplex PCR. Seen here are some 32,000 clones, over 70% observed once, and the top ten hold around 10%. V lost 3 bases, J lost 5 bases, and 3 bases stayed unmatched. Germline CDR1 is SGHRS and CDR2 is YFSETQ. This CDR3 is built from 13 residues. Of note for this clone: Its antigen remains unknown.

The receptor comes from a person aged 25 to 45 with breast cancer. Material for sequencing was breast tumor tissue. The V call is TRBV5-1, the J call TRBJ2-5, with TRBD2 matching 8 bases. The CDR3 sequence is CASSWPGGETQYF. The CDR3 nucleotides read TGCGCCAGCAGCTGGCCGGGGGGGGAGACCCAGTACTTC.